The 9 T cell receptor beta chains below were found in one sample sequenced in a study of blood T cells in healthy people across ages. Through a sample-barcoded 5' primer and a J-beta primer mix, a second PCR was run for roughly 7 to 11 cycles. TCRdb recomputed calls from the 5' RACE reads with MiXCR, one row per CDR3 protein. The sample has some 700,000 distinct CDR3 sequences; 20% to 25% are singletons. The sample consisted of blood. The receptors originated from a man aged 65 to 85 in good health.

This chain connects TRBV20-1 to TRBJ2-1; D perhaps matches TRBD2 (7 bases). The length of the CDR3 is 19 residues. Trimming stripped 6 bases from V and 0 bases from J, with 27 bases between. In germline, CDR1 is DFQATT, CDR2 SNEGSKA (reference sequence). This CDR3 is CSARGPGGNHGGSYNEQFF. The CDR3, as DNA: TGCAGTGCCAGGGGTCCGGGGGGTAACCATGGAGGCTCCTACAATGAGCAGTTCTTC.

The table lists this clonotype with a few counts. The chain employs TRBV21-1 and TRBJ1-3. TRBV21-1 is listed as a pseudogene. The CDR3 extends over 16 amino acids. The CDR3 reads CASSKEVTPSGNTIYF. DNA for the CDR3: TGTGCCAGCAGCAAAGAGGTCACCCCCTCTGGAAACACCATATATTTT.

This clonotype was detected only a few times. This chain uses TRBV11-1 with TRBJ2-1, with 8 nucleotides matching TRBD1. J gave up 0 bases and V 6 bases, and 7 bases lay outside the gene matches. This CDR3 is built from 16 residues. In germline, CDR1 is SGHAT, CDR2 FQDESV (reference sequence). The CDR3 nucleotides are TGTGCCAGCAGTTTCGGACAGGGTAGCTCCTACAATGAGCAGTTCTTC. Translating it yields CASSFGQGSSYNEQFF.

V is TRBV29-1 and J is TRBJ1-2, with D unclear. Trimming left V 4 bases short and J 2 bases short, with 11 bases between. The germline V gene encodes CDR1 SQVTM and CDR2 ANQGSEA. This CDR3 comprises 13 residues. In DNA form, the CDR3 reads TGCAGCGTTGCTCTCGACGGCAACTATGGCTACACCTTC. Its translation: CSVALDGNYGYTF.

The chain recombines TRBV16 with TRBJ2-6; D gene ambiguous. In germline, CDR1 is KGHSY, CDR2 FQNENV. Trimming took 4 bases from V and 2 from J, leaving 6 bases between them. This CDR3 has 14 amino acids. The CDR3 nucleotides are TGTGCCAGCAGCCCCGCAGCTGGGGCCAACGTCCTGACTTTC. Translation: CASSPAAGANVLTF.

In the case of this clonotype: One end of the junction fails to match germline, which may point to a read error. The J gene is TRBJ2-7, the V gene TRBV24-1; tentatively, D is TRBD2 (5 bases). The CDR3 is made up of 15 amino acids. Germline CDR1 KGHDR, CDR2 SFDVKD. The CDR3 is CATSDWVLGSHEQYF. The CDR3 region has the DNA TGTGCCACCAGTGATTGGGTACTAGGCTCCCACGAGCAGTACTTC.

The J gene is TRBJ1-6, the V gene TRBV25-1; the D gene is possibly TRBD1 (5 bases). In germline, CDR1 is MGHDK, CDR2 SYGVNS. This CDR3 spans 17 amino acids. V lost 2 bases and J lost 0, with 11 bases in between. CDR3 region: CASSEAGLSSYNSPLHF. As DNA, the CDR3 is TGTGCCAGCAGTGAAGCAGGGTTAAGCTCCTATAATTCACCCCTCCACTTT.

This clonotype occurred a few times. The CDR3: CATSGDRVNQPQHF. CDR3 sequence (DNA): TGTGCCACCAGTGGAGACAGGGTCAATCAGCCCCAGCATTTT. The chain uses TRBV24-1 and TRBJ1-5; 7 nucleotides agree with TRBD1. Looked up from germline, CDR1 is KGHDR and CDR2 is SFDVKD. The CDR3 runs to 14 residues. J lost 3 bases, V lost 5 bases, and 3 bases had no gene match.

The V gene is TRBV7-9, the J gene TRBJ2-3; weak D call: TRBD1 (6 bases). The germline V and J ends were trimmed by 3 bases and 1 base, with 8 bases remaining between them. Germline CDR1 reads SEHNR; CDR2 reads FQNEAQ (reference sequence). This CDR3 contains 14 residues. The CDR3: CASSFWTGTDTQYF. DNA for the CDR3: TGTGCCAGCAGCTTCTGGACAGGCACAGATACGCAGTATTTT.